This record concerns one TCR beta chain sequence. The target antigen is unknown. Sequencing was performed with immunoSEQ multiplex PCR; in TCRdb, only in-frame clones are kept and a portion is missing. The data contain about 46,000 clones, roughly 90% of them singletons. This record comes from a study of OX40 agonist ivuxolimab in advanced cancers. At the level of the study: A mean age of roughly 60 years, range roughly 20 to 80, was recorded, and approximately 85% were male. Study-level findings and limits: CD4+ and CD8+ T cells in blood underwent clonal expansion by week 6 at 0.1 to 3.0 mg/kg.

Germline V gene sequence: CDR1 SGDLS, CDR2 YYNGEE. CDR3 size: 14 residues. The germline V and J ends were trimmed by 3 bases and 3 bases, with 10 bases remaining between them. The sample here was CD4+ or CD8+ T cells sorted from blood, taken in a trial of the OX40 agonist ivuxolimab. The receptor was isolated from an adult with an advanced solid tumor such as melanoma, head and neck, liver or kidney cancer. The V and J genes are TRBV9 and TRBJ1-3; a possible D gene is TRBD1 (5 bases). This CDR3 reads CASSGQGSGNTIYF. The CDR3 bases are TGTGCCAGCAGCGGGCAGGGAAGTGGAAACACCATATATTTT.